The subject of this entry is one TCR beta chain. This clonotype was counted a few times. Its target antigen remains unknown. Per-base qualities were not stored, and no clone one base away is much larger. Systemically healthy Caucasian individuals from Russia, 35 to 50 in total and aged roughly 6 to 100 years, were included as donors. Each donor gave ten milliliters of peripheral blood, collected into EDTA-treated Vacutainer tubes. PBMCs were isolated by Ficoll-Paque density-gradient centrifugation, with at least 7 million obtained per sample. Total RNA, at least 6 micrograms per sample, was extracted from PBMCs with Trizol reagent. For every donor, flow cytometry on a PBMC aliquot measured the percentage of naive CD45RAhigh/CD27high T cells. These data originate in a study of blood T cells in healthy people across ages (dated by TCRdb to between 2014 and 2016). With regard to the full study: In model experiments, template switching captured roughly one uniquely barcoded TCR beta cDNA molecule for every two T cells. Age-related changes in TCR beta repertoire diversity were measured in the study by deep sequencing normalized with unique cDNA molecular identifiers. The donors were divided into four age groups: young (average about 16 years), middle-aged (about 39), aged (approximately 62) and long-lived (about 80). To avoid experimental bias, donors of different ages were spread randomly across the sequencing lanes. For two donors (one aged 18 to 30 and one aged 80 or older), the study analyzed two additional independent replicas of 1 million unique cDNA reads from the same blood draw.

The CDR3 numbers 13 residues from cysteine through phenylalanine. The kept DNA is CDR3 alone, 39 bases in frame from the first base. Trimming costs V 6 bases and J 1 base, and their ends lie 13 bases apart. The germline V gene specifies SQVTM as CDR1 and ANQGSEA as CDR2. Results and caveats for the whole study, not just this receptor: There was a strong correlation between observed TCR beta diversity and the percentage of naive T cells measured by flow cytometry. Compared with the aged group, the long-lived group had more naive CD4+ T cells, fewer expanded clones and increased TCR diversity, suggesting age selection. Total diversity estimates from one million sequenced T cells were considered lower bounds and underestimates. Donor CMV infection status was unknown, potentially confounding age-related changes in expanded clonotypes. Since profiling was done on bulk unsorted PBMCs, naive and antigen-experienced compartments could not be conclusively compared. Observed TCR beta diversity per million T cells fell roughly linearly with age, and a significant reduction was already apparent by age around 40.

The method was 5' RACE. Sequenced using an Illumina HiSeq 2500. A second PCR of roughly 6 to 11 cycles was run with a J-beta primer mix and a sample-barcoded 5' primer. Each TCR beta cDNA molecule received a unique molecular identifier from a template-switch 5' adaptor carrying 12 random nucleotides. Each sample yielded at least 3 million CDR3-containing paired-end reads. All of the RNA was converted into first-strand cDNA using the Mint cDNA synthesis kit, with a TRBC-specific oligonucleotide serving as the primer. Following uracil-DNA glycosylase treatment, all cDNA underwent a first 18-cycle PCR with the universal primers M1SS and BC2_uni_R. Per the source publication's procedure: Normalization of each sample was performed by random selection of 1 million high-quality reads, each carrying a distinct molecular identifier. Instead of being binned into consensus sequences, reads that shared molecular identifiers were thrown out. MiTCR, with a Q25 quality threshold and the strictest error-elimination algorithm, was used for CDR3 identification, clonotype clustering and error correction. A nonparametric unseen species model with Euler transformation was used to estimate a lower bound on total TCR beta diversity. TCRdb reran the public reads through fastp at Q25 and MiXCR, keeping productive beta chains. Rows merge per CDR3 protein into single entries with the most common DNA and genes. TCRdb assigned the V and J calls; the authors' analysis was not used. In all, the sample holds 580,000 or so distinct CDR3 sequences, and about 45% of those were seen once. Around 23% of the sample comes from the top ten.

The source of this sequence is a man older than 75 in good health. What was sequenced was blood. The chain couples TRBV29-1 to TRBJ2-7; a confident D gene designation cannot be given. CDR3 sequence: CSVSSTASYEQYF. Read as DNA, the sequence is TGCAGCGTCTCTAGTACAGCATCCTACGAGCAGTACTTC.